A selection of T cell receptor beta chains follows, all from one sample in a study of T-cell memory formation after mild COVID-19. TCRdb reanalysed the 5' RACE reads using MiXCR and keeps one entry per CDR3 protein. The sample records just over 350,000 distinct CDR3 sequences, 14% being singletons. Sequenced material: PBMCs or a T cell subset sorted from them (not recorded which). These receptors were taken from a man aged 18 to 30 who had mild COVID-19 (a few samples of this study predate the infection). Cell type and time point are not known. CDR3s include the opening cysteine and the closing phenylalanine or tryptophan. Fields, in order: clone size, J gene, V gene, D gene, CDR3 DNA, CDR3 protein. A D gene is named only where the DNA matches it firmly. Clone size appears in some rows only: once, few, many, or a class for an expanded clone.

- TRBJ1-2 TRBV9 TRBD1 TGTGCCAGCAGCACCCGGACAGGGCTTTCCCCATATGGCTACACCTTC CASSTRTGLSPYGYTF
- TRBJ2-5 TRBV6-2/TRBV6-3 - TGTGCCAGCAGCAAGTGGAGCGGAGATCAAGAGACCCAGTACTTC CASSKWSGDQETQYF
many TRBJ2-2 TRBV5-1 TRBD2 TGCGCCAGCAGCCCGAGTAGCGGGGCCACCGGGGAGCTGTTTTTT CASSPSSGATGELFF
few TRBJ1-4 TRBV12-3/TRBV12-4 - TGTGCCAGCAGACCCCCGGGGGGAGAAAAACTGTTTTTT CASRPPGGEKLFF
few TRBJ2-1 TRBV29-1 - TGCAGCGTCCCCCGGTACGATGAGCAGTTCTTC CSVPRYDEQFF
- TRBJ2-3 TRBV5-1 TRBD2 TGCGCCAGCAGCTTGCTACCTAGCGGGGGCACAGATACGCAGTATTTT CASSLLPSGGTDTQYF
- TRBJ2-1 TRBV7-3 TRBD1 TGTGCCAGCAGCTTCGGGAACAGGGGCGGGGAGCAGTTCTTC CASSFGNRGGEQFF
few TRBJ2-3 TRBV15 - TGTGCCACCAGCAGAGATTCGCGAGGGGGCACAGATACGCAGTATTTT CATSRDSRGGTDTQYF
- TRBJ1-4 TRBV25-1 - TGTGCCAGCAGTGAATCTTTAGCTAATGAAAAACTGTTTTTT CASSESLANEKLFF
- TRBJ1-4 TRBV4-3 - TGCGCCAGCAGCCAAGAGCGGGCAGTTAATGAAAAACTGTTTTTT CASSQERAVNEKLFF
- TRBJ2-1 TRBV4-3 - TGCGCCAGCAGCCAAGAAACGGGCTACAATGAGCAGTTCTTC CASSQETGYNEQFF
few TRBJ2-2 TRBV4-3 TRBD1 TGCGCCAGCAGCCCCGGCGCAGGGGGTACCGGGGAGCTGTTTTTT CASSPGAGGTGELFF
- TRBJ2-3 TRBV2 - TGTGCCAGCAGTGAAGATGCGAGGGCGACAGATACGCAGTATTTT CASSEDARATDTQYF
- TRBJ2-2 TRBV4-3 - TGCGCCAGCAGCCAAGGGCAGGGTATCGTGGGGGAGCTGTTTTTT CASSQGQGIVGELFF
- TRBJ2-5 TRBV9 - TGTGCCAGCAGTCGCCCGAGGCAGGGGGAGACCCAGTACTTC CASSRPRQGETQYF
many TRBJ2-5 TRBV25-1 - TGTGCCAGCACAAAGGCGGGCCAAGAGACCCAGTACTTC CASTKAGQETQYF
few TRBJ1-1 TRBV11-2 - TGTGCCAGCAGCTTAGCCCAGGTCGGGGCTTTCTTT CASSLAQVGAFF
- TRBJ1-6 TRBV5-1 TRBD1 TGCGCCAGCAGCCCGACGACAGGGTCCTCTTCACCCCTCCACTTT CASSPTTGSSSPLHF
- TRBJ1-3 TRBV6-5 - TGTGCCAGCAGCGAATACAGGCTCAGCACCATATATTTT CASSEYRLSTIYF
- TRBJ2-3 TRBV7-2 - TGTGCCAGCAGATCGGGAGCCGATACGCAGTATTTT CASRSGADTQYF
- TRBJ1-1 TRBV5-1 TRBD1 TGCGCCAGCAGCTTGGCCGGACAGGGGATGCTTGAAGCTTTCTTT CASSLAGQGMLEAFF
- TRBJ1-1 TRBV4-2 - TGTGCCAGCAGCCAGAGGGCCGGGGGTTGGGGTGAAGCTTTCTTT CASSQRAGGWGEAFF
- TRBJ1-4 TRBV4-3 - TGCGCCAGCAGCCGGATCATAACGGGCTCTAATGAAAAACTGTTTTTT CASSRIITGSNEKLFF
- TRBJ1-5 TRBV5-1 - TGCGCCAGCAGTCGAGGGGAACCCCAGCCCCAGCATTTT CASSRGEPQPQHF
few TRBJ1-1 TRBV4-1 TRBD1 TGCGCCAGCAGCCAAATCGATACGGGACAGCATGAAGCTTTCTTT CASSQIDTGQHEAFF
few TRBJ2-1 TRBV13 TRBD2 TGTGCCAGCAGCCCGAGACTAGCGGGGGGTTTGGATGAGCAGTTCTTC CASSPRLAGGLDEQFF
- TRBJ2-3 TRBV20-1 - TGCAGTGCTAGTGGTTCGCAGGGGCTCACAGATACGCAGTATTTT CSASGSQGLTDTQYF
many TRBJ1-3 TRBV7-9 - TGTGCCAGCAGCTTCACCGGGACAGGAAACACCATATATTTT CASSFTGTGNTIYF
- TRBJ1-6 TRBV18 - TGTGCCAGCTCACCACTGGGGGTGGGGACCCCCCTCCACTTT CASSPLGVGTPLHF
- TRBJ2-1 TRBV7-9 - TGTGCCAGCAGCTGGGGGGCGGTGTACAATGAGCAGTTCTTC CASSWGAVYNEQFF
few TRBJ2-5 TRBV20-1 - TGCAGTGCTGCCCGGGGGGCCCGCCACCAAGAGACCCAGTACTTC CSAARGARHQETQYF
- TRBJ2-3 TRBV6-1 - TGTGCCAGCAGCAAGGGGGAGGGGGTAACAATCACAGATACGCAGTATTTT CASSKGEGVTITDTQYF
- TRBJ1-1 TRBV10-3 - TGTGCCGCCACCACACCAGCGAACACTGAAGCTTTCTTT CAATTPANTEAFF
many TRBJ2-7 TRBV5-5 - TGTGCCAGCAGCTTCGGGACAATCTACGAGCAGTACTTC CASSFGTIYEQYF
few TRBJ1-1 TRBV12-3/TRBV12-4 TRBD1 TGTGCCAGCAGTCCCAGGGGGGAGGGGACTGAAGCTTTCTTT CASSPRGEGTEAFF
- TRBJ2-3 TRBV7-2 TRBD2 TGTGCCAGCAGCTTTGGGAGGGGACGAGATACGCAGTATTTT CASSFGRGRDTQYF
few TRBJ2-7 TRBV12-5 TRBD1 TGTGCTAGTGGTTTGGGACAGGGGGGGCAGTACTTC CASGLGQGGQYF
few TRBJ1-2 TRBV20-1 - TGCAGTGCTGGGAGGGATGCATATGGCTACACCTTC CSAGRDAYGYTF
few TRBJ2-7 TRBV7-9 TRBD1 TGTGCCAGCAGACCGACCCCCGGGACAGAGAGTTACGAGCAGTACTTC CASRPTPGTESYEQYF
once TRBJ1-5 TRBV28 - TGTGCCAGCACCCAAATGGGGGGGCGCAATCAGCCCCAGCATTTT CASTQMGGRNQPQHF
- TRBJ2-3 TRBV4-2 - TGTGCCAGCAGCCAATCAGGGACCAGCACAGATACGCAGTATTTT CASSQSGTSTDTQYF
many TRBJ2-3 TRBV11-2 - TGTGCCAGCAGCTTAGATCCGGGAACAGATACGCAGTATTTT CASSLDPGTDTQYF
- TRBJ1-1 TRBV7-2 - TGTGCCAGCAGCTTAGTCGCGAAGAACACTGAAGCTTTCTTT CASSLVAKNTEAFF
few TRBJ1-2 TRBV10-3 - TGTGCCATCAGCCGCCCCGGGGGAGCCTTCTGTGGCTACACCTTC CAISRPGGAFCGYTF
few TRBJ2-2 TRBV7-3 TRBD2 TGTGCCAGCAGCTGGCCCCCTTCGACTAGCGGGGGGCCGAACACCGGGGAGCTGTTTTTT CASSWPPSTSGGPNTGELFF
few TRBJ1-5 TRBV28 - TGTGCCAGCAGTTTTAGCGGGGGGCGCTGGAGCAATCAGCCCCAGCATTTT CASSFSGGRWSNQPQHF
few TRBJ2-3 TRBV15 TRBD2 TGTGCCACCAGCAGAGTTGTCGGCGGGGGGACAGATACGCAGTATTTT CATSRVVGGGTDTQYF